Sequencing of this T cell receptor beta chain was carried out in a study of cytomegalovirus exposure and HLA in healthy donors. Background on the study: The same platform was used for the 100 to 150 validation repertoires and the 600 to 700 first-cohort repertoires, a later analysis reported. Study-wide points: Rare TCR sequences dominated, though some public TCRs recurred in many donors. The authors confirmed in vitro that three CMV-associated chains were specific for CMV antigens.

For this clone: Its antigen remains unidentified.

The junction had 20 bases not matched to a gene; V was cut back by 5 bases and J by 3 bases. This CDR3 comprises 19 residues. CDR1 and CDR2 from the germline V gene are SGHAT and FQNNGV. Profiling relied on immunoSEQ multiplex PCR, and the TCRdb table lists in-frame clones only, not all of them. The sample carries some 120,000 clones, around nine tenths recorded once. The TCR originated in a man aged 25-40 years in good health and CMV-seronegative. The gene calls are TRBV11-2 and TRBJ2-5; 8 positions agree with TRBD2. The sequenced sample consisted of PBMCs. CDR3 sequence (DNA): TGTGCCAGCAGCCCCCGGGGAGGTGGCGGGGGGCCTCTGAAAGAGACCCAGTACTTC. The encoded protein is CASSPRGGGGGPLKETQYF.